The entry that follows covers one T cell receptor beta chain sequence. In the authors' methods: Scientists estimated how many nucleated cells there were by amplifying reference gene primers. Produced via immunoSEQ multiplex PCR; TCRdb's table is partial and in-frame only. V, J and clone size were drawn from that table, and D and trimming were deduced from the DNA. The sample contains roughly 220,000 clones, 80% to 85% of which appear only once. This specimen comes from a study of blood T cell repertoires in COVID-19. In the study overall: The cDNA or gDNA used as material had been derived from T cells, B-cell-depleted T cells, or PBMCs.

The CDR3 loop spans 16 amino acids. Germline V CDR1 and CDR2: MNHNY, SVGAGI (reference sequence). The V segment lost 7 bases and the J segment 7 bases; nucleotides outside the gene matches: 16. The sequence was obtained from a young man with active or convalescent COVID-19. The chain combines TRBV6-6 with TRBJ2-1; 7 nucleotides agree with TRBD2. The sequenced sample consisted of peripheral blood. The CDR3 DNA is TGTGCCAGCACCAGCGGGGAGCGGCAAAGGGGAAATGAGCAGTTCTTC. Residues: CASTSGERQRGNEQFF.